Listed here are 9 T cell receptor beta chains from one sample, sequenced in a study of T cell repertoires in cytomegalovirus infection. Which antigens these TCRs recognize remains unknown. TCRdb redid the calling of the reads with MiXCR, one entry per CDR3 protein. Among around 900,000 distinct CDR3 sequences, 30% to 40% were seen once, and the ten largest hold 10% to 15%. The sequences come from cultured CD8+ T cells from PBMCs, collected from culture after CMV antigen stimulation. These receptors came from a human donor in good health (CMV status not recorded). Some clones in this sample may be carry-over from other donors' samples.

The chain carries TRBV12-3 or TRBV12-4 and TRBJ2-7; 7 bases agree with TRBD2. V shed 5 bases and J 2 bases; nucleotides not matched to a gene: 12. The CDR3 has 16 residues. Written as DNA, the CDR3 is TGTGCCAGCAGTCCCGCGAGCGGGGACTTCCCCTACGAGCAGTACTTC. Its protein product is CASSPASGDFPYEQYF.

The V call is TRBV9, the J call TRBJ2-1, with D perhaps TRBD2 (5 bases). The ends were cut back, 0 bases at V and 6 bases at J, with 13 bases in the middle. In germline, CDR1 is SGDLS, CDR2 YYNGEE. CDR3 length equals 15 residues. CDR3 loop: CASSVAGSHINEQFF. In nucleotides, the CDR3 is TGTGCCAGCAGCGTAGCGGGGAGCCACATCAATGAGCAGTTCTTC.

The rearrangement uses TRBV12-3 or TRBV12-4 and TRBJ2-3; D is unclear. This CDR3 comprises 13 residues. Trimming took 1 base from V and 5 from J, leaving 7 bases between them. The CDR3 spells CASSLGVIDTQYF. CDR3 DNA: TGTGCCAGCAGTTTAGGAGTAATAGATACGCAGTATTTT.

This clonotype has more than one count but fewer than ten. The rearrangement links TRBV5-6 to TRBJ2-2; 11 bases line up with TRBD2. The CDR3 is 17 amino acids. J gave up 3 bases and V 0 bases, and 4 bases lay outside the gene matches. Germline V gene sequence: CDR1 SGHDT, CDR2 YYEEEE. CDR3 sequence: CASSLGLAGFYTGELFF. DNA of the CDR3: TGTGCCAGCAGCTTGGGACTAGCGGGGTTTTACACCGGGGAGCTGTTTTTT.

This clonotype was observed a single time. A read error may be the cause here, since a much bigger clone is one base away. This chain connects TRBV7-6 to TRBJ2-3; D perhaps matches TRBD2 (5 bases). The length of the CDR3 is 14 residues. The V gene lost 5 bases and the J gene lost 5 bases, with 14 bases spanning the gap. In germline, CDR1 is SGHVS, CDR2 FNYEAQ. The DNA of the CDR3 is TGTGCCAGCAGCCCGCCCGGGGTCCTAGATACGCAGTATTTT. It encodes CASSPPGVLDTQYF.

A word on this clonotype: At one boundary the junction diverges from the germline segment, which might be a read error. The chain couples TRBV7-7 to TRBJ2-3; 8 bases agree with TRBD2. Germline V gives CDR1 SSHAT, CDR2 FNYEAQ (reference sequence). This CDR3 region has 16 residues. CDR3 nucleotide sequence: TGTGCTAGCAGCTTACGCCCGGGAGGGAGCACAGATACGCAGTATTTT. Protein sequence: CASSLRPGGSTDTQYF.

The chain links TRBV7-9 to TRBJ2-5, with D uncertain. V lost 5 bases and J 2 bases, leaving 9 bases between the germline ends. CDR1 and CDR2 (germline): SEHNR, FQNEAQ (reference sequence). There are 13 residues in the CDR3. The CDR3 protein is CASSPWMQETQYF. The CDR3 DNA reads as TGTGCCAGCAGCCCCTGGATGCAAGAGACCCAGTACTTC. The whole variable domain, filled in from reference TRBV7-9 and TRBJ2-5, reads DTGVSQNPRHKITKRGQNVTFRCDPISEHNRLYWYRQTLGQGPEFLTYFQNEAQLEKSRLLSDRFSAERPKGSFSTLEIQRTEQGDSAMYLCASSPWMQETQYFGPGTRLLVL.

The gene calls are TRBV5-4 and TRBJ2-3; no definite D call. CDR3 size: 13 residues. Germline CDR1 reads SGHNT; CDR2 reads YYREEE (reference sequence). Trimming removed 5 bases from V and 0 bases from J, with 7 bases in between. CDR3: CASRDLSTDTQYF. In DNA, the CDR3 is TGTGCCAGCAGGGACCTGAGCACAGATACGCAGTATTTT.

The chain recombines TRBV7-6 with TRBJ2-7, with 8 bases lining up with TRBD1. The ends lost 5 bases at V and 3 bases at J; junction bases unmatched: 6. CDR1 and CDR2 (germline): SGHVS, FNYEAQ. The CDR3 consists of 14 residues. The CDR3 is CASSLGGTGYEQYF. The CDR3 nucleotides read TGTGCCAGCAGCCTAGGGGGGACAGGCTACGAGCAGTACTTC.